This TCR beta chain derives from a study of cytomegalovirus exposure and HLA in healthy donors. Study as a whole: Genotyping of 400 or so donors showed that about 84% belonged to the Caucasian-associated ancestry cluster.

Worth noting for this clone: The antigen remains undetermined.

The trim removed 6 bases at V and 4 bases at J, leaving 4 bases unmatched. The length of the CDR3 is 13 residues. Germline-derived CDR1 and CDR2 are KGHSH and LQKENI. Points from the study as a whole: The authors enumerated roughly 160 TCR beta chains as linked to cytomegalovirus. For presence/absence analyses, sequencing depth was assumed to be roughly uniform across donors. A missense DCLRE1C variant was associated with V- and J-gene trimming of TCR beta chains in a later analysis, and an independent cohort replicated the association.

This PCR relied on a set of 60 Vbeta primers and 13 Jbeta primers. Using immunoSEQ multiplex PCR, the repertoire was profiled, and TCRdb retains in-frame clones only, with some absent. There are some 130,000 clones in the sample, with 1.7% held by the top ten. The receptor was derived from a man between 18 and 35 years old in good health and CMV-seronegative. The sequenced sample consisted of PBMCs. The chain has TRBV18 and TRBJ1-1; 8 nucleotides align to TRBD1. This chain's CDR3 is CASSAQGATEAFF. The CDR3, as DNA: TGTGCCAGCTCTGCCCAGGGGGCCACTGAAGCTTTCTTT. Complete variable domain (other parts from reference TRBV18 and TRBJ1-1): NAGVMQNPRHLVRRRGQEARLRCSPMKGHSHVYWYRQLPEEGLKFMVYLQKENIIDESGMPKERFSAEFPKEGPSILRIQQVVRGDSAAYFCASSAQGATEAFFGQGTRLTVV.